The sequence of this T cell receptor beta chain was determined in a study of blood T cell repertoires in COVID-19. Overall study: COVID-19 samples from acute and convalescent phases originated in the United States, Italy and Spain. T cells, B-cell-depleted T cells, or PBMCs provided the cDNA or gDNA that served as material.

CDR3 length equals 17 residues. V dropped 5 bases and J dropped 5; count of bases not matched to a gene: 15. Looked up from germline, CDR1 is MDHEN and CDR2 is SYDVKM. Original handling: Estimated nucleated cell counts came from reference gene primer amplification. Measured with immunoSEQ multiplex PCR; TCRdb has only the in-frame clones, and not every one. The V and J calls and clone size are taken from that table; D and trimming were inferred from the DNA. The sample yields 200,000 to 300,000 clones, roughly nine tenths seen once. The rearrangement joins TRBV28 to TRBJ2-7, with 10 bases lining up with TRBD1. The sequence was collected from a man between 60 and 75 years old with acute or convalescent COVID-19. Sequenced: peripheral blood. The CDR3 DNA reads TGTGCCAGCAGTCCAGGGGTGGGGACAGGGGTTTTCGACGAGCAGTACTTC. As protein: CASSPGVGTGVFDEQYF.